This T cell receptor (beta chain) was recovered during a study of OX40 agonist ivuxolimab in advanced cancers. About the research overall: Six ivuxolimab dose levels, 0.01 to 10 mg/kg, were given intravenously every 2 weeks. A partial response was reached by three patients: one with hepatocellular carcinoma and two with cutaneous melanoma.

Patients were excluded for autoimmune disease history or systemic immunosuppression. Study results and limitations: Antigen specificity was not determined for the expanded peripheral T cells.

Clones were sequenced by immunoSEQ multiplex PCR, and TCRdb holds only the in-frame ones, with some missing. Of about 27,000 clones in the sample, 70% to 90% were seen once. The germline V gene encodes CDR1 SGDLS and CDR2 YYNGEE. This CDR3 comprises 14 residues. V was clipped by 4 bases and J by 4 bases, with 12 bases between them. As to this clone: What it binds is not known.

Sequenced here: CD4+ or CD8+ T cells sorted from blood, sampled in a trial of the OX40 agonist ivuxolimab. The chain employs TRBV9 and TRBJ1-3; D not certain. The source is an adult with an advanced solid tumor such as melanoma, head and neck, liver or kidney cancer. The CDR3 nucleotides are TGTGCCAGCAGCCCGGGAGGATCCGGAAACACCATATATTTT. Amino acid sequence: CASSPGGSGNTIYF.